This entry features one T cell receptor beta chain sequence. The method was immunoSEQ multiplex PCR; TCRdb's version includes in-frame clones alone and lacks a portion of them. The sample shows 70,000 to 75,000 clones, 84% of them seen only once. Germline CDR1 is ENHRY and CDR2 is SYGVKD. Trimming removed 2 bases at V and 7 bases at J, with 14 bases between. The CDR3 runs 15 residues. This specimen comes from a study of PD-L1 blockade in urothelial cancer. Study context: The year 2014 saw patients start atezolizumab, 1,200 mg intravenously every 3 weeks.

Time point defined: pretreatment peripheral blood. The number of samples from each patient was between 1 and 8, taken pretreatment and on-treatment. Sequences were derived from PBMCs, sampled around atezolizumab (anti-PD-L1) treatment. V gene TRBV10-3 combines with J gene TRBJ1-4, with D tentatively TRBD1 (5 bases). The TCR was taken from a woman in her seventies with urothelial cancer. The CDR3 DNA reads TGTGCCATCAGTGAGGGTGGGGGGGAGGCTGAAAAACTGTTTTTT. This encodes CAISEGGGEAEKLFF.